This is a list of T cell receptor beta chains from one sample in a study of T-cell memory formation after mild COVID-19. One entry per CDR3 protein, called by TCRdb with MiXCR from the 5' RACE reads. The repertoire consists of 250,000 or so distinct CDR3 sequences, with over 15% occurring once and the leading ten covering approximately 22%. Sequencing input: PBMCs or a T cell subset sorted from them (not recorded which). The origin of the receptors is a man younger than 35 who had mild COVID-19 (a few samples of this study predate the infection). Cell type and time point are not known. Each CDR3 is given with its conserved first and last residue. The D gene is left open where the match is weak. For some rows the clone size is stated as once, few or many, or as a class when expanded; others skip it.

V	D	J	size	DNA	CDR3
TRBV7-7	TRBD2	TRBJ2-5	.	TGTGCCAGCAGCCCCGAACTAGCGGGGGAGGGAGAGACCCAGTACTTC	CASSPELAGEGETQYF
TRBV15	.	TRBJ1-6	once	TGTGCCACCAGCAGAGACAGGGACAATTCACCCCTCCACTTT	CATSRDRDNSPLHF
TRBV12-3/TRBV12-4	TRBD2	TRBJ2-3	.	TGTGCCAGCAGTTTAGAGGGACTAGCGGGGGGGCCTAAAGATACGCAGTATTTT	CASSLEGLAGGPKDTQYF
TRBV7-8	.	TRBJ1-5	.	TGTGCCAGCAGCCGGCCCCGTAGAACCGGGCATCAGCCCCAGCATTTT	CASSRPRRTGHQPQHF
TRBV14	TRBD2	TRBJ2-3	.	TGTGCCAGCAGCCAACGGGGGGGAAGCACAGATACGCAGTATTTT	CASSQRGGSTDTQYF
TRBV4-3	.	TRBJ2-3	few	TGCGCCAGCAGCCAAGAAGGGTGGAGGGGCACAGATACGCAGTATTTT	CASSQEGWRGTDTQYF
TRBV29-1	.	TRBJ2-5	.	TGCAGCGTTGAGGATTCAAGGGACCAAGAGACCCAGTACTTC	CSVEDSRDQETQYF
TRBV21-1	.	TRBJ2-1	few	TGTGCCAGCATTCCCTTTCGACAGGAGAATGAGCAGTTCTTC	CASIPFRQENEQFF
TRBV5-5	.	TRBJ1-6	few	TGTGCCAGCAGCTGGCCCGAGGAGCGTAATTCACCCCTCCACTTT	CASSWPEERNSPLHF
TRBV4-2	TRBD2	TRBJ2-1	.	TGTGCCAGCAGCCACCCCACCGGGACTAGCGACTACAATGAGCAGTTCTTC	CASSHPTGTSDYNEQFF
TRBV18	.	TRBJ2-4	.	TGTGCCAGCTCTTCAGACTTAGCTGAAATTCAGTACTTC	CASSSDLAEIQYF
TRBV6-2/TRBV6-3	.	TRBJ2-3	few	TGTGCCAGCAGTTACTCGGCGGGGTACACAGATACGCAGTATTTT	CASSYSAGYTDTQYF
TRBV7-2	.	TRBJ2-5	many	TGTGCCAGCAGCTTAGCAGGGGGGGTAGAGACCCAGTACTTC	CASSLAGGVETQYF
TRBV5-1	.	TRBJ2-1	many	TGCGCCAGCAGCTTGTACACAGGGTACAATGAGCAGTTCTTC	CASSLYTGYNEQFF
TRBV6-2/TRBV6-3	.	TRBJ1-1	few	TGTGCCAGCAGGCCTCAGATGAACACTGAAGCTTTCTTT	CASRPQMNTEAFF
TRBV7-9	TRBD1	TRBJ2-3	few	TGTGCCAGCAGCTTAGGTCTGCACAGGGGGCTGTCAGATACGCAGTATTTT	CASSLGLHRGLSDTQYF
TRBV7-8	.	TRBJ1-1	few	TGTGCCAGCCGGGGAAAAAGCACTGAAGCTTTCTTT	CASRGKSTEAFF
TRBV10-1	.	TRBJ2-7	.	TGCGCCAGCAGTGAGAGCCAGCTCTACGAGCAGTACTTC	CASSESQLYEQYF
TRBV20-1	.	TRBJ2-5	.	TGCAGTGCACCGGACAACCATAACCAAGAGACCCAGTACTTC	CSAPDNHNQETQYF
TRBV6-6	.	TRBJ2-3	few	TGTGCCAGCAGTTACCAGGCAGGGGGGGCAGATACGCAGTATTTT	CASSYQAGGADTQYF
TRBV4-1	TRBD1	TRBJ1-2	.	TGCGCCAGCAGCCAAACGGGACAGGGAAATGGCTACACCTTC	CASSQTGQGNGYTF
TRBV7-2	TRBD1	TRBJ2-1	many	TGTGCCAGCAGCCGGGACAGGGGGAACAATGAGCAGTTCTTC	CASSRDRGNNEQFF
TRBV25-1	TRBD1	TRBJ2-5	few	TGTGCCAGCAGTGAATCCGGGACAGTCGAGACCCAGTACTTC	CASSESGTVETQYF
TRBV28	TRBD1	TRBJ2-1	.	TGTGCCAGCAGCCGTTCGCCAGGGGGCTCCTACAATGAGCAGTTCTTC	CASSRSPGGSYNEQFF
TRBV12-3/TRBV12-4	.	TRBJ1-1	few	TGTGCCAGCAAGAGTGGCGGGACTGAAGCTTTCTTT	CASKSGGTEAFF
TRBV5-1	.	TRBJ2-1	.	TGCGCCAGCAGCGCGCCCCGGTGGAATGAGCAGTTCTTC	CASSAPRWNEQFF
TRBV5-1	TRBD1	TRBJ1-1	few	TGCGCCAGCAGCACCTGGACAGGGGGTAACACTGAAGCTTTCTTT	CASSTWTGGNTEAFF